This paragraph covers one T cell receptor beta chain sequence. The V end was cut by 4 bases, the J end by 5 bases, with 17 bases between. Germline CDR1 and CDR2: MGHRA and YSYEKL. CDR3 size: 15 residues. These data originate in a study of blood T cell repertoires in COVID-19. Using immunoSEQ multiplex PCR, the repertoire was profiled, and TCRdb retains in-frame clones only, with some absent. The sample has over 450,000 clones; 89% are singletons. Sequenced material: peripheral blood. The origin of this receptor is a man in his late teens or twenties with COVID-19, enrolled during active disease. V usage is TRBV4-1 and J usage is TRBJ2-5; a weak D match, TRBD2 (5 bases). The CDR3 DNA is TGCGCCAGCAGCCCTAAAGACTGGCCGGGGGAGACCCAGTACTTC. It encodes CASSPKDWPGETQYF.